This T cell receptor beta chain stems from a study of blood T cell repertoires in COVID-19. About the research overall: The study drew acute and convalescent COVID-19 samples from the United States, Italy and Spain. PBMCs, B-cell-depleted T cells, or T cells provided the cDNA or gDNA that made up the material.

Trimming removed 2 bases from V and 1 base from J, with 11 bases in between. This CDR3 has 15 amino acids. CDR1 is SGHRS, CDR2 YFSETQ, per germline. Authors' processing steps: How many nucleated cells were present was estimated from reference gene primer amplification. The assay was immunoSEQ multiplex PCR, and TCRdb's table has in-frame clones only and misses some. V and J calls and clone size are those listed in that table; D and trimming were worked out from the DNA. The sample shows roughly 93,000 clones, over 70% of them seen only once. The V call is TRBV5-1, the J call TRBJ2-3, with D tentatively TRBD2 (5 bases). This receptor was taken from a human donor in a cohort sampled during active COVID-19. Specimen: peripheral blood. The CDR3, as DNA: TGCGCCAGCAGCTTTAAGGGTAGCGGCACAGATACGCAGTATTTT. Amino acids: CASSFKGSGTDTQYF.